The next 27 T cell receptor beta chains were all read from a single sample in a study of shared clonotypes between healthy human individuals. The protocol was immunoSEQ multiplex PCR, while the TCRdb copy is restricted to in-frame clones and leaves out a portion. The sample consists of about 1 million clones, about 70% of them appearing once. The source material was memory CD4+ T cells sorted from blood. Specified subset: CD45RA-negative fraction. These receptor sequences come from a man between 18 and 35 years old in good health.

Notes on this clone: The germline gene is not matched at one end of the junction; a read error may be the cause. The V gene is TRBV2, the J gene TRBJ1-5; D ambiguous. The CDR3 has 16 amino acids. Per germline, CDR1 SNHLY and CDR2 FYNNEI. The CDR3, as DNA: TGTGCCAGCAGGGAAGAGACGCGGGTCAGCAATCAGCCCCAGCATTTT. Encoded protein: CASREETRVSNQPQHF.

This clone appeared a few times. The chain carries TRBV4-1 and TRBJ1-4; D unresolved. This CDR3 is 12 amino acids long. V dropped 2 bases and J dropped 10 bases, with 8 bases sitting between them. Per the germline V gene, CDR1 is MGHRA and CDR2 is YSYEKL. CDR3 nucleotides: TGCGCCAGCAGCCAACCCTTGGGAAAACTGTTTTTT. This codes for CASSQPLGKLFF.

CDR3 residues: CAISESLGRAGTGELFF. The CDR3 bases are TGTGCCATCAGTGAGTCCCTGGGCAGGGCCGGGACCGGGGAGCTGTTTTTT. This rearrangement joins TRBV10-3 to TRBJ2-2, with D possibly TRBD1 on 5 matching bases. Germline V gene data show CDR1 as ENHRY and CDR2 as SYGVKD. The V end was cut by 0 bases, the J end by 5 bases, with 16 bases between. The CDR3 sequence is 17 residues long.

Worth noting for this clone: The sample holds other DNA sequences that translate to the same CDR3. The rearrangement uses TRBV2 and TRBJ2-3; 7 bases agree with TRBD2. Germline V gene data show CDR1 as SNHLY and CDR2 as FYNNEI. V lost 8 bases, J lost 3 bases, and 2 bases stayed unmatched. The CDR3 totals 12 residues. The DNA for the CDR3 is TGTGCCAGCGGGGGGGGAACAGATACGCAGTATTTT. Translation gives CASGGGTDTQYF.

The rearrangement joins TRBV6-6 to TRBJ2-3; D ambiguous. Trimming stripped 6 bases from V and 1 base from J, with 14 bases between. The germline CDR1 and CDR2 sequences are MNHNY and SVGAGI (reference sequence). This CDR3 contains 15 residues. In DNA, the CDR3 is TGTGCCAGCAGGCGAACGTCGGTTGGCACAGATACGCAGTATTTT. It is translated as CASRRTSVGTDTQYF.

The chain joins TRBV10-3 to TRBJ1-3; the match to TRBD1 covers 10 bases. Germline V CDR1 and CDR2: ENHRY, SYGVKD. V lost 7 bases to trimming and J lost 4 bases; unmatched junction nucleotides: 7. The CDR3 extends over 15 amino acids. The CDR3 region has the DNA TGTGCCATCACCACGGGACAGGGGACCGGAAACACCATATATTTT. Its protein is CAITTGQGTGNTIYF.

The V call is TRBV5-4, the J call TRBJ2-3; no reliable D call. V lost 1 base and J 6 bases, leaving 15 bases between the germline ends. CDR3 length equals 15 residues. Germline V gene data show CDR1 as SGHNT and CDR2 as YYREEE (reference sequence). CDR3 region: CASSLLGVGTDTQYF. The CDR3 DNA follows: TGTGCCAGCAGCTTGTTGGGCGTTGGTACTGATACGCAGTATTTT.

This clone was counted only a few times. The CDR3 DNA sequence: TGTGCCATCAGTGGGGACAGGGGAACTGAAGCTTTCTTT. Encoded protein: CAISGDRGTEAFF. The rearrangement links TRBV10-3 to TRBJ1-1, with TRBD1 matching over 10 bases. Germline trimming cut 4 bases from V and 5 bases from J; bases unmatched to any gene: 1. CDR3 length: 13 amino acids. In germline, CDR1 is ENHRY, CDR2 SYGVKD.

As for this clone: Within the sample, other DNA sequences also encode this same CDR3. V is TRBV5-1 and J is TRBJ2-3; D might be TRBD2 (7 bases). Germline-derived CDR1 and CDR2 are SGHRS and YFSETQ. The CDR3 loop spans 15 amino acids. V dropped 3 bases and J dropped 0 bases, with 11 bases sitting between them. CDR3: CASSSEGGSTDTQYF. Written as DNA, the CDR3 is TGCGCCAGCAGCTCTGAGGGGGGGAGCACAGATACGCAGTATTTT.

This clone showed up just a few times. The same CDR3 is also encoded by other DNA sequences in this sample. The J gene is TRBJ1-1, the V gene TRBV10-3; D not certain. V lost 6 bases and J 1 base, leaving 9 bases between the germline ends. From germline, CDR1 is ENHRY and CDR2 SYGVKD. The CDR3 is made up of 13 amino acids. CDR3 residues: CAIRKDGNTEAFF. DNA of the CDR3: TGTGCCATCAGGAAAGACGGGAACACTGAAGCTTTCTTT.

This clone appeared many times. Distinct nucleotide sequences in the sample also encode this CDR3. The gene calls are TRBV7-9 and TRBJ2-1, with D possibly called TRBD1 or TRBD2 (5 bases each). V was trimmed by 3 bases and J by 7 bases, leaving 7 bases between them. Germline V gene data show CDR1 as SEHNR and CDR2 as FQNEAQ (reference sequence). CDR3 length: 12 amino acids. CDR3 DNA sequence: TGTGCCAGCAGCTTGGGGGTGAATGAGCAGTTCTTC. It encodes CASSLGVNEQFF.

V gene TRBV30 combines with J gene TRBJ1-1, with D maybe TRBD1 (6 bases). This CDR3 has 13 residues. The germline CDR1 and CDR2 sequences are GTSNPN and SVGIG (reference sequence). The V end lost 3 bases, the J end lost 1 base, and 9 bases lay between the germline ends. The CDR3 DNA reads TGTGCCTGGAGGGAGGACAGGAACACTGAAGCTTTCTTT. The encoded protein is CAWREDRNTEAFF. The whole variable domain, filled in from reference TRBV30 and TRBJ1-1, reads SQTIHQWPATLVQPVGSPLSLECTVEGTSNPNLYWYRQAAGRGLQLLFYSVGIGQISSEVPQNLSASRPQDRQFILSSKKLLLSDSGFYLCAWREDRNTEAFFGQGTRLTVV.

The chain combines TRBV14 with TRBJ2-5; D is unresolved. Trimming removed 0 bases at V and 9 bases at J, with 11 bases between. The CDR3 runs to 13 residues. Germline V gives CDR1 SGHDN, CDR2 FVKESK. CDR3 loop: CASSQDQALPQYF. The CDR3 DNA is TGTGCCAGCAGCCAAGATCAAGCCCTCCCCCAGTACTTC.

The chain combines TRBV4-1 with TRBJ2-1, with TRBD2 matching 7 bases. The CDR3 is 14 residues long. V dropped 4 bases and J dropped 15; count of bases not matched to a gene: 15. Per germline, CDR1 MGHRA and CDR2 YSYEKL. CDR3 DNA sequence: TGCGCCAGCAGCCTGACTAGCAGCGGGGCTACCCCGTTCTTC. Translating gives CASSLTSSGATPFF.

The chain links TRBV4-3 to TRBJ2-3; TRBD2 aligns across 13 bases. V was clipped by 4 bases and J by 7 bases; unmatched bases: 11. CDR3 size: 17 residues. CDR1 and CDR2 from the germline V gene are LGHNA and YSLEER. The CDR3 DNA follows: TGCGCCAGCAGCCCGACTACTAGCGGGAGGGCCGCAAATACGCAGTATTTT. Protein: CASSPTTSGRAANTQYF.

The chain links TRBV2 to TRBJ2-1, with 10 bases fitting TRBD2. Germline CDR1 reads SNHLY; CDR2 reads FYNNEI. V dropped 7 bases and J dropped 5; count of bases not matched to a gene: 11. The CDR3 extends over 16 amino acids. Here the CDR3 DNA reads TGTGCCAGCACTGTACAGGGACTAGCGAGTAACAATGAGCAGTTCTTC. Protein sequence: CASTVQGLASNNEQFF.

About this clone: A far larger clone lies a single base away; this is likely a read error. The CDR3 spells CASSHGIAGAPGETQYF. CDR3 nucleotides: TGCGCCAGCAGCCATGGTATAGCGGGGGCCCCCGGGGAGACCCAGTACTTC. The rearrangement links TRBV4-3 to TRBJ2-5; 9 bases are a match to TRBD2. The CDR3 covers 17 residues. The V gene end was trimmed by 3 bases and the J gene end by 5 bases; junction bases not matched to a gene: 13. Germline CDR1 LGHNA, CDR2 YSLEER.

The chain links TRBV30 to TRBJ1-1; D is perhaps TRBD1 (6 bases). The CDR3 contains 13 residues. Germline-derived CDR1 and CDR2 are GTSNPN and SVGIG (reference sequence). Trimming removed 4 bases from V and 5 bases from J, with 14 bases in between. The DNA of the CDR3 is TGTGCCTGGACGGGGGGGCGGAAGACTGAAGCTTTCTTT. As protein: CAWTGGRKTEAFF.

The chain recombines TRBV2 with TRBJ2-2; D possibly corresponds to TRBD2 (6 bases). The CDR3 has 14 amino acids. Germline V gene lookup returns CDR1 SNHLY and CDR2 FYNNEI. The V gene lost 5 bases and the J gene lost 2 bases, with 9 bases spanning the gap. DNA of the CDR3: TGTGCCAGCAGTCGGACTACCAACACCGGGGAGCTGTTTTTT. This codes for CASSRTTNTGELFF.

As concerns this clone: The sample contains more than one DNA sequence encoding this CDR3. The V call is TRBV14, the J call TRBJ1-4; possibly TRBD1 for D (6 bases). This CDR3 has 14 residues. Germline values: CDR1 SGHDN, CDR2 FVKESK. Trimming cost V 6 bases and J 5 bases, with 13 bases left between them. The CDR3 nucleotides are TGTGCCAGCAGTTTCAGGGGAGGAAATGAAAAACTGTTTTTT. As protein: CASSFRGGNEKLFF.

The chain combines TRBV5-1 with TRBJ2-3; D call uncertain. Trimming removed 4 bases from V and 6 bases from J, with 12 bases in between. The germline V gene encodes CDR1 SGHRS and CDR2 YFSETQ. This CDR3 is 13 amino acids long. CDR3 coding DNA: TGCGCCAGCAGCCCCGCTCGGGCGGATACGCAGTATTTT. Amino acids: CASSPARADTQYF.

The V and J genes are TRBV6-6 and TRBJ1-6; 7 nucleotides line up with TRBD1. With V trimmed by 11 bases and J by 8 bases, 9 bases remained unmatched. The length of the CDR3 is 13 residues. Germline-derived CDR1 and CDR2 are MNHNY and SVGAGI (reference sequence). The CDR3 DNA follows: TGTGCCGGAGGGACAGAAGCCTATTCACCCCTCCACTTT. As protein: CAGGTEAYSPLHF.

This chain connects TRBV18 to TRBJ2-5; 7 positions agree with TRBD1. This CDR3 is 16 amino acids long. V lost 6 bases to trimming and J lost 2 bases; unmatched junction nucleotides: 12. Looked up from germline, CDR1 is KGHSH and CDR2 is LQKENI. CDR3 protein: CASSARQGGGQETQYF. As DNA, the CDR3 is TGTGCCAGCTCCGCCCGACAGGGCGGCGGGCAAGAGACCCAGTACTTC.

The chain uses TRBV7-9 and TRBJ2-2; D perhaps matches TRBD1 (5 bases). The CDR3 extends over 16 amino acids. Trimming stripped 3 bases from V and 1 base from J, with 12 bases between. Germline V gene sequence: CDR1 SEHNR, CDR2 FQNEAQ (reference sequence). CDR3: CASSLKQGKNTGELFF. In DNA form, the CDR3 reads TGTGCCAGCAGCTTGAAGCAGGGAAAGAACACCGGGGAGCTGTTTTTT. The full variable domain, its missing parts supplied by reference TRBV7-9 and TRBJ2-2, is DTGVSQNPRHKITKRGQNVTFRCDPISEHNRLYWYRQTLGQGPEFLTYFQNEAQLEKSRLLSDRFSAERPKGSFSTLEIQRTEQGDSAMYLCASSLKQGKNTGELFFGEGSRLTVL.

CDR3 DNA sequence: TGTGCCAGCAGCTTAGCGGCAGGGGGCCGCACAGATACGCAGTATTTT. Translated: CASSLAAGGRTDTQYF. V is TRBV11-2 and J is TRBJ2-3; 8 positions agree with TRBD1. Germline V lookup: CDR1 SGHAT, CDR2 FQNNGV. Unmatched junction bases numbered 4, after V lost 1 base and J lost 1 base. The CDR3 is 16 residues long.

CDR3 DNA: TGTGCCAGCAGCTCAGGGGGTTGGAGCACAGATACGCAGTATTTT. Its protein product is CASSSGGWSTDTQYF. The gene calls are TRBV11-2 and TRBJ2-3; 7 nucleotides agree with TRBD1. The V gene's germline CDR1 is SGHAT and CDR2 FQNNGV. The CDR3 spans 15 residues. V lost 4 bases and J lost 0; bases outside the gene matches: 4. The variable domain in full, with the rest retrieved from reference TRBV11-2 and TRBJ2-3, is EAGVAQSPRYKIIEKRQSVAFWCNPISGHATLYWYQQILGQGPKLLIQFQNNGVVDDSQLPKDRFSAERLKGVDSTLKIQPAKLEDSAVYLCASSSGGWSTDTQYFGPGTRLTVL.

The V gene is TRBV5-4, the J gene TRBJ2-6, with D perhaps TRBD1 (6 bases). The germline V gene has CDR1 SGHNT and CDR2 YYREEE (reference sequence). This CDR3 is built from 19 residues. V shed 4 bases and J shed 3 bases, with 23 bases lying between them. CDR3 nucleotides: TGTGCCAGCAGCCCAGGTGCCTTGACAGGATGGTTTGGGGCCAACGTCCTGACTTTC. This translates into CASSPGALTGWFGANVLTF.